The next 32 T cell receptor beta chains were all read from a single sample in a study of control samples from healthy donors and cancer patients. The table came from immunoSEQ multiplex PCR; TCRdb's copy has only in-frame clones and leaves some out. The table lists some 77,000 clones, roughly 91% of them singletons. Sequencing was performed on blood. Receptors originate from a woman aged 55-75 years in good health.

This rearrangement joins TRBV6-1 to TRBJ2-7; D perhaps matches TRBD1 (6 bases). Trimming pared 8 bases from V and 2 bases from J, leaving 16 bases between. The CDR3 has 14 residues. Per germline, CDR1 MNHNS and CDR2 SASEGT. CDR3 bases: TGTGCCAGCGTTTCTGCAGGGGAAACCTACGAGCAGTACTTC. Translation gives CASVSAGETYEQYF.

The chain employs TRBV6-5 and TRBJ2-4, with D perhaps being TRBD1 or TRBD2 (5 bases each). V gave up 8 bases and J gave up 0 bases, with 14 bases separating them. CDR1 and CDR2 (germline): MNHEY, SVGAGI. The CDR3 is 15 amino acids. The CDR3 sequence is CASGSRGVAKNIQYF. The CDR3 bases are TGTGCCAGCGGGTCAAGGGGAGTAGCCAAAAACATTCAGTACTTC.

The CDR3 loop reads CASSLGRGTGNTIYF. CDR3 nucleotides: TGCGCCAGCAGCTTGGGAAGGGGGACTGGAAACACCATATATTTT. The chain joins TRBV5-1 to TRBJ1-3, with D possibly TRBD1 on 6 matching bases. Germline lookup yields CDR1 SGHRS and CDR2 YFSETQ. The CDR3 has 15 amino acids. V lost 0 bases and J 2 bases, leaving 9 bases between the germline ends.

This clone was observed once. V usage is TRBV29-1 and J usage is TRBJ2-1; no reliable D call. Trimming removed 3 bases at V and 0 bases at J, with 15 bases between. The CDR3 length is 16 residues. CDR1 SQVTM and CDR2 ANQGSEA come from the germline V gene. The CDR3 reads CSVDSFSAISYNEQFF. As DNA, the CDR3 is TGCAGCGTTGATAGTTTCTCGGCAATCTCCTACAATGAGCAGTTCTTC.

V is TRBV28 and J is TRBJ1-2; D is unclear. CDR1 is MDHEN and CDR2 is SYDVKM in the germline V gene. Trimming stripped 5 bases from V and 0 bases from J, with 4 bases between. The CDR3 spans 12 residues. This chain's CDR3 is CASSRANYGYTF. CDR3 sequence (DNA): TGTGCCAGCAGTAGGGCTAACTATGGCTACACCTTC.

The rearrangement links TRBV5-1 to TRBJ2-3; 11 bases map to TRBD1. CDR1 SGHRS and CDR2 YFSETQ come from the germline V gene. The CDR3 length is 19 residues. Losses at the gene ends were 0 bases for V and 2 bases for J; bases not matched to a gene: 11. In DNA, the CDR3 is TGCGCCAGCAGCTTGGATCAGGGACAGGGGGTACTGTACACAGATACGCAGTATTTT. Translating it yields CASSLDQGQGVLYTDTQYF.

The chain links TRBV7-2 to TRBJ2-7; the D gene is possibly TRBD2 (5 bases). CDR3 size: 14 residues. Deletions cut 5 bases from V and 12 bases from J, with 23 bases between. Germline CDR1 and CDR2: SGHTA and FQGNSA. The CDR3 reads CASSPSFQRPPGYF. The CDR3 DNA is TGTGCCAGCAGCCCTAGTTTTCAGCGGCCCCCAGGGTACTTC.

The chain combines TRBV7-6 with TRBJ1-3; D not certain. This CDR3 region has 16 residues. Trimming removed 1 base from V and 0 bases from J, with 10 bases in between. From germline, CDR1 is SGHVS and CDR2 FNYEAQ. The DNA for the CDR3 is TGTGCCAGCAGCTTAGAATCGGCCGTCTCTGGAAACACCATATATTTT. Amino acids: CASSLESAVSGNTIYF.

The chain links TRBV2 to TRBJ2-3; D is ambiguous. Between the trimmed V and J ends, which lost 0 bases and 5 bases, there was a span of 12 bases. The CDR3 has 15 residues. From germline, CDR1 is SNHLY and CDR2 FYNNEI. Here the CDR3 DNA reads TGTGCCAGCAGTGAAGCGCTTCAACGGAGAGATACGCAGTATTTT. Residues: CASSEALQRRDTQYF.

This rearrangement joins TRBV28 to TRBJ1-5; 7 positions agree with TRBD1. From germline, CDR1 is MDHEN and CDR2 SYDVKM. This CDR3 region has 15 residues. The V segment lost 7 bases and the J segment 6 bases; nucleotides outside the gene matches: 12. The DNA for the CDR3 is TGTGCCAGCACCAGAAGACAGGGCGTCCGTCAGCCCCAGCATTTT. Amino acid sequence: CASTRRQGVRQPQHF. The full variable domain, with the rest looked up from reference TRBV28 and TRBJ1-5, is DVKVTQSSRYLVKRTGEKVFLECVQDMDHENMFWYRQDPGLGLRLIYFSYDVKMKEKGDIPEGYSVSREKKERFSLILESASTNQTSMYLCASTRRQGVRQPQHFGDGTRLSIL.

The chain links TRBV20-1 to TRBJ2-5; D uncertain. Trimming shortened V by 3 bases and J by 14 bases, and 16 bases separated the two germline ends. This CDR3 has 11 residues. Germline V gives CDR1 DFQATT, CDR2 SNEGSKA (reference sequence). The CDR3: CSASSSQSFYF. The CDR3 DNA sequence: TGCAGTGCTAGTTCCAGCCAGTCCTTCTACTTC.

This clone was picked up one time. The chain uses TRBV3-1 (or the pseudogene TRBV3-2) and TRBJ1-1; D is unresolved. Trimming removed 1 base at V and 5 bases at J, with 8 bases between. The germline V gene has CDR1 LGHDT and CDR2 YNNKEL (reference sequence). The CDR3 length is 13 residues. The CDR3 bases are TGTGCCAGCAGCCAAGGAGTGGGGACTGAAGCTTTCTTT. Protein product: CASSQGVGTEAFF.

The genes are TRBV6-2 or TRBV6-3 and TRBJ1-2; D is unclear. The CDR3 sequence is 13 residues long. The germline V gene has CDR1 MNHEY and CDR2 SVGEGT. V was pared by 2 bases and J by 4 bases, with 8 bases between. The CDR3 reads CASSYLKVYGYTF. In DNA, the CDR3 is TGTGCCAGCAGTTACCTCAAGGTCTATGGCTACACCTTC.

V and J are TRBV20-1 and TRBJ1-5; maybe TRBD1 (5 bases). In germline, CDR1 is DFQATT, CDR2 SNEGSKA (reference sequence). This CDR3 is built from 15 residues. V shed 3 bases and J shed 4 bases, with 16 bases lying between them. The CDR3 coding sequence is TGCAGTGCTAGTCGGGGAGGGGCACCGAATCAGCCCCAGCATTTT. Encoded protein: CSASRGGAPNQPQHF.

This clone was detected a few times. The chain joins TRBV28 to TRBJ1-1; 8 nucleotides align to TRBD1. J gave up 4 bases and V 6 bases, and 7 bases lay outside the gene matches. Germline V gene lookup returns CDR1 MDHEN and CDR2 SYDVKM. This CDR3 spans 14 amino acids. The chain's CDR3 is CASRITGGGTEAFF. CDR3 nucleotide sequence: TGTGCCAGCAGGATTACAGGGGGGGGCACTGAAGCTTTCTTT. Supplemented by reference TRBV28 and TRBJ1-1, the full variable domain reads DVKVTQSSRYLVKRTGEKVFLECVQDMDHENMFWYRQDPGLGLRLIYFSYDVKMKEKGDIPEGYSVSREKKERFSLILESASTNQTSMYLCASRITGGGTEAFFGQGTRLTVV.

The chain combines TRBV7-3 with TRBJ2-3; D is perhaps TRBD1 (6 bases). Germline lookup yields CDR1 SGHTA and CDR2 FQGTGA. V gave up 4 bases and J gave up 1 base, with 9 bases separating them. The CDR3 length is 14 residues. The chain's CDR3 is CASSSRQGTDTQYF. The CDR3 DNA is TGTGCCAGCAGCTCCAGACAGGGCACAGATACGCAGTATTTT.

The chain is built from TRBV2 and TRBJ1-3; TRBD1 agrees at 7 bases. This CDR3 has 16 amino acids. Germline V gene sequence: CDR1 SNHLY, CDR2 FYNNEI. V shed 5 bases and J 0 bases; nucleotides not matched to a gene: 7. DNA of the CDR3: TGTGCCAGCAGTTCACAGGGGATGTACTCTGGAAACACCATATATTTT. Translated: CASSSQGMYSGNTIYF.

V usage is TRBV28 and J usage is TRBJ1-3; 8 nucleotides agree with TRBD1. With V trimmed by 5 bases and J by 7 bases, 10 bases remained unmatched. In germline, CDR1 is MDHEN, CDR2 SYDVKM. The CDR3 totals 15 residues. The CDR3 nucleotides are TGTGCCAGCAGTACTGACAGGGGTTGGGGGAACACCATATATTTT. It yields the protein CASSTDRGWGNTIYF.

The chain combines TRBV21-1 with TRBJ2-1; the table's D call, TRBD1, was not checked against the DNA. TRBV21-1 is deemed a pseudogene. The CDR3 is 18 residues long. CDR3 in DNA: TGTGCCAGCAACCCCCAAGGGGGACAGTTAAGCTCCTACAATGAGCAGTTCTTC. Translation gives CASNPQGGQLSSYNEQFF.

The gene calls are TRBV3-1 (or the pseudogene TRBV3-2) and TRBJ2-7; D is perhaps TRBD2 (5 bases). The CDR3 totals 15 residues. Germline values: CDR1 LGHDT, CDR2 YNNKEL (reference sequence). The V gene lost 1 base and the J gene lost 1 base, with 11 bases spanning the gap. CDR3 bases: TGTGCCAGCAGCCAAGGCCTACCGGGGTCCTACGAGCAGTACTTC. Protein product: CASSQGLPGSYEQYF.

The genes are TRBV5-1 and TRBJ2-3, with 8 bases identical to TRBD1. The CDR3 sequence is 15 residues long. With V trimmed by 4 bases and J by 2 bases, 6 bases remained unmatched. Germline assignment: CDR1 SGHRS and CDR2 YFSETQ. CDR3 DNA sequence: TGCGCCAGCAGCCCACGGACAGGGAACACAGATACGCAGTATTTT. This codes for CASSPRTGNTDTQYF.

The gene calls are TRBV6-6 and TRBJ1-1; 11 nucleotides align to TRBD1. The CDR3 covers 12 residues. Germline assignment: CDR1 MNHNY and CDR2 SVGAGI (reference sequence). Trimming took 9 bases from V and 8 from J; bases not matched to a gene: 5. CDR3 in amino acids: CASGTGGIEAFF. The CDR3 DNA reads TGTGCCAGTGGGACAGGGGGTATAGAAGCTTTCTTT.

This clone has a handful of counts. This chain uses TRBV7-6 with TRBJ2-5; perhaps TRBD1 as D (5 bases). Germline assignment: CDR1 SGHVS and CDR2 FNYEAQ. Trimming shortened V by 3 bases and J by 3 bases, and 8 bases separated the two germline ends. The CDR3 totals 13 residues. As DNA, the CDR3 is TGTGCCAGCAGCTTGTCCAGGGAAGAGACCCAGTACTTC. Its protein is CASSLSREETQYF.

This chain joins TRBV5-1 and TRBJ1-1; 7 bases map to TRBD1. The CDR3 is made up of 13 amino acids. V was clipped by 3 bases and J by 2 bases; unmatched bases: 1. Per germline, CDR1 SGHRS and CDR2 YFSETQ. CDR3: CASSWDSNTEAFF. The CDR3 region has the DNA TGCGCCAGCAGCTGGGACAGCAACACTGAAGCTTTCTTT.

The count of this clone is one. The chain has TRBV10-3 and TRBJ2-5, with D maybe TRBD1 (7 bases). The germline gives CDR1 ENHRY, CDR2 SYGVKD. Trimming stripped 0 bases from V and 5 bases from J, with 16 bases between. The CDR3 consists of 16 residues. In DNA, the CDR3 is TGTGCCATCAGTGAGTCTAGCAGGAGGGGGCCGGAGACCCAGTACTTC. It codes for CAISESSRRGPETQYF.

The CDR3 sequence: CASRPIVTDTQYF. The DNA of the CDR3 is TGTGCCAGCAGGCCGATTGTCACAGATACGCAGTATTTT. The chain recombines TRBV6-5 with TRBJ2-3; D gene unclear. The length of the CDR3 is 13 residues. CDR1 is MNHEY and CDR2 is SVGAGI in the germline V gene. V was clipped by 6 bases and J by 2 bases, with 9 bases between them.

The rearrangement links TRBV7-9 to TRBJ1-4; possibly TRBD1 for D (5 bases). Looked up from germline, CDR1 is SEHNR and CDR2 is FQNEAQ (reference sequence). The V end was cut by 4 bases, the J end by 0 bases, with 9 bases between. The CDR3 runs to 15 residues. The CDR3 reads CASSSGHATNEKLFF. CDR3 nucleotides: TGTGCCAGCAGCTCTGGACATGCAACTAATGAAAAACTGTTTTTT.

The gene calls are TRBV6-5 and TRBJ2-7, with TRBD1 matching over 7 bases. The germline gives CDR1 MNHEY, CDR2 SVGAGI. The CDR3 is 15 amino acids. V lost 5 bases to trimming and J lost 5 bases; unmatched junction nucleotides: 12. In DNA form, the CDR3 reads TGTGCCAGCAGTCCCTCCGGGACAGTGCGCGACGAGCAGTACTTC. Protein sequence: CASSPSGTVRDEQYF.

This sequence joins TRBV7-8 and TRBJ1-4; 11 nucleotides agree with TRBD1. Germline CDR1 SGHVS, CDR2 FQNEAQ. V shed 5 bases, J shed 2 bases, and the junction held 10 bases outside the gene matches. The CDR3 consists of 18 residues. The CDR3 DNA reads TGTGCCAGCAGCCTTGGACAGGGGGCTCGCCGGACTAATGAAAAACTGTTTTTT. Its protein is CASSLGQGARRTNEKLFF.

This clone occurred once. V gene TRBV12-5 combines with J gene TRBJ1-4, with D possibly TRBD1 on 5 matching bases. V shed 6 bases and J shed 6 bases, with 20 bases lying between them. CDR1 is LGHNT, CDR2 FRNRAP, per germline. There are 16 residues in the CDR3. CDR3 amino acids: CASGNQGKWGHEKLFF. CDR3 nucleotides: TGTGCTAGTGGAAATCAGGGTAAGTGGGGTCATGAAAAACTGTTTTTT.

V gene TRBV2 combines with J gene TRBJ1-1; 7 bases are shared with TRBD1. Trimming at V came to 3 bases and at J to 7 bases, leaving 11 bases not matched to a gene. Germline CDR1 is SNHLY and CDR2 is FYNNEI. This CDR3 has 15 residues. CDR3 in amino acids: CASSEEGLGQLEAFF. CDR3 nucleotides: TGTGCCAGCAGTGAGGAGGGACTGGGACAGCTTGAAGCTTTCTTT.

The chain employs TRBV3-1 (or the pseudogene TRBV3-2) and TRBJ2-7; D uncertain. Germline V gives CDR1 LGHDT, CDR2 YNNKEL (reference sequence). V was pared by 2 bases and J by 3 bases, with 8 bases between. The CDR3 sequence is 13 residues long. CDR3 protein: CASSQIGVYEQYF. Written as DNA, the CDR3 is TGTGCCAGCAGCCAAATCGGAGTCTACGAGCAGTACTTC.